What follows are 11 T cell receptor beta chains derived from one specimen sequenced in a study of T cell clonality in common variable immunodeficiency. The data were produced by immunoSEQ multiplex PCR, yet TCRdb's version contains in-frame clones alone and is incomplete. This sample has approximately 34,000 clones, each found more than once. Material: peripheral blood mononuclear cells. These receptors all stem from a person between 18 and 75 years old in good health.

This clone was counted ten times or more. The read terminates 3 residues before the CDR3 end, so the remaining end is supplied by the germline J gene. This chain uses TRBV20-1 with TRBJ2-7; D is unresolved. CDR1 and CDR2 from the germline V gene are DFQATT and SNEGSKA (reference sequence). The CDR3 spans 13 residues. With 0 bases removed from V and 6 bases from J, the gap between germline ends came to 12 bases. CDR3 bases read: TGCAGTGCTAGAGATATGCGCGTCCGCGAG. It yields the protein CSARDMRVRE. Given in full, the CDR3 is CSARDMRVREQYF.

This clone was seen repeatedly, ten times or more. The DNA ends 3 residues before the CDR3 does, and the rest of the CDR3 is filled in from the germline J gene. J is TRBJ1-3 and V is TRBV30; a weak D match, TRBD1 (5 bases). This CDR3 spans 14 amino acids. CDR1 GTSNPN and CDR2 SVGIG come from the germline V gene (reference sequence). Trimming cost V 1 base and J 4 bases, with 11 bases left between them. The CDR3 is CAWSGGSGGNTIYF. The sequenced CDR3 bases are TGTGCCTGGAGTGGGGGCAGTGGCGGAAACACC.

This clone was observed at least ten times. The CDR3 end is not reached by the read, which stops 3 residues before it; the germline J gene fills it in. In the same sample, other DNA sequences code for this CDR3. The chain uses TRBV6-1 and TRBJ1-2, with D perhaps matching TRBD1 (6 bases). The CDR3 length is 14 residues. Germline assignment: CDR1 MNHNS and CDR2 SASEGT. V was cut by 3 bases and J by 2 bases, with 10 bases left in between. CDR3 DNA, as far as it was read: TGTGCCAGCAGTGACCCGGGACACAACTATGGC. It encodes CASSDPGHNYG. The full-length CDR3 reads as CASSDPGHNYGYTF.

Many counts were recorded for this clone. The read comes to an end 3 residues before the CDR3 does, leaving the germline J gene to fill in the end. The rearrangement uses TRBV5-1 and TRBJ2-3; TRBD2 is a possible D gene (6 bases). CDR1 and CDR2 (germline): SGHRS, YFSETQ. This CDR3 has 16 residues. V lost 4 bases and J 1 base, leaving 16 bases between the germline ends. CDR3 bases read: TGCGCCAGCAGCGCCGGAGGGATGACAGGCACAGATACG. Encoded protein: CASSAGGMTGTDT. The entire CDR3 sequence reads CASSAGGMTGTDTQYF.

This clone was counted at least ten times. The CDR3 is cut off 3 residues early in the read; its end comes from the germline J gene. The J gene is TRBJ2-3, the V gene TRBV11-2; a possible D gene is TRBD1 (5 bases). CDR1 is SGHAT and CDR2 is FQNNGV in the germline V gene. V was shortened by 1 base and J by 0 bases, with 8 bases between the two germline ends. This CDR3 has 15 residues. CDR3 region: CASSLVGASTDTQYF. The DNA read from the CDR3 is TGTGCCAGCAGCTTAGTAGGGGCTAGCACAGATACG.

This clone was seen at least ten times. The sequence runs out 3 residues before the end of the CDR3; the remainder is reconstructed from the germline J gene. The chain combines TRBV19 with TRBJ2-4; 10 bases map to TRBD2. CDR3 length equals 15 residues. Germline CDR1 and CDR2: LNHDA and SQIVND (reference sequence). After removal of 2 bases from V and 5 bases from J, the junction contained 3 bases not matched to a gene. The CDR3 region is CASSIWLAGENIQYF. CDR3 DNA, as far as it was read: TGTGCCAGTAGTATATGGCTAGCGGGGGAAAACATT.

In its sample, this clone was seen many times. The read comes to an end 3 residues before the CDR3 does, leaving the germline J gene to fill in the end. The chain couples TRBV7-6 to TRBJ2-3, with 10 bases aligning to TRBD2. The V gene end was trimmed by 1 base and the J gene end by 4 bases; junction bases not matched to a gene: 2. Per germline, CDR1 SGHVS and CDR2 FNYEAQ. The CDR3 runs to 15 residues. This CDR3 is CASSLVAGGADTQYF. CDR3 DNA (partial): TGTGCCAGCAGCTTAGTAGCGGGAGGCGCAGATACG.

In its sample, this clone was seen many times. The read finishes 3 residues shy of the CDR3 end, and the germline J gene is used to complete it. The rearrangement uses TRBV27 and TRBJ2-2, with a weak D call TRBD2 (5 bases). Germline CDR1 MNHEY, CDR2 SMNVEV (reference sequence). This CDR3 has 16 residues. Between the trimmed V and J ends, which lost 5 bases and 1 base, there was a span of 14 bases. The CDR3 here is CASSAPWAGNTGELFF. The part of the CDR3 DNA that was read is TGTGCCAGCAGTGCGCCGTGGGCGGGGAACACCGGGGAG.

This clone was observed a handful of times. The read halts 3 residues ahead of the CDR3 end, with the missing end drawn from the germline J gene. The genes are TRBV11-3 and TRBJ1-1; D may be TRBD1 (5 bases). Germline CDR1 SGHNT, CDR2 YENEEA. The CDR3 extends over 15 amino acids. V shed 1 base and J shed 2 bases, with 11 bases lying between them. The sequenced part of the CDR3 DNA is TGTGCCAGCAGCTTAGTAGCAGGGTCCAACACTGAA. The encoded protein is CASSLVAGSNTE. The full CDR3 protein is CASSLVAGSNTEAFF.

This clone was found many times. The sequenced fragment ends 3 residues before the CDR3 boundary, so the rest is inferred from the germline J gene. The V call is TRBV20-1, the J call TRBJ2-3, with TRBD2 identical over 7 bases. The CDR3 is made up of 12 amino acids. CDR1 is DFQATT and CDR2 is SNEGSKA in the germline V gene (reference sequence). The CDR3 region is CSARTRGGTQYF. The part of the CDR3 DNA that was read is TGCAGTGCTCGGACTAGAGGAGGGACG.

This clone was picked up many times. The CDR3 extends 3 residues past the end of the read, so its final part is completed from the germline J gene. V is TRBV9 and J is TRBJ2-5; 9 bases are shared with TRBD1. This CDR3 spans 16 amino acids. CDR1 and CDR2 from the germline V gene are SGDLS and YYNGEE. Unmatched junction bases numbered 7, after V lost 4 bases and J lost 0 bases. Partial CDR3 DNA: TGTGCCAGCAGCCCCCGGACAGGGGTGCACCAAGAGACC. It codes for CASSPRTGVHQET. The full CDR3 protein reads CASSPRTGVHQETQYF.